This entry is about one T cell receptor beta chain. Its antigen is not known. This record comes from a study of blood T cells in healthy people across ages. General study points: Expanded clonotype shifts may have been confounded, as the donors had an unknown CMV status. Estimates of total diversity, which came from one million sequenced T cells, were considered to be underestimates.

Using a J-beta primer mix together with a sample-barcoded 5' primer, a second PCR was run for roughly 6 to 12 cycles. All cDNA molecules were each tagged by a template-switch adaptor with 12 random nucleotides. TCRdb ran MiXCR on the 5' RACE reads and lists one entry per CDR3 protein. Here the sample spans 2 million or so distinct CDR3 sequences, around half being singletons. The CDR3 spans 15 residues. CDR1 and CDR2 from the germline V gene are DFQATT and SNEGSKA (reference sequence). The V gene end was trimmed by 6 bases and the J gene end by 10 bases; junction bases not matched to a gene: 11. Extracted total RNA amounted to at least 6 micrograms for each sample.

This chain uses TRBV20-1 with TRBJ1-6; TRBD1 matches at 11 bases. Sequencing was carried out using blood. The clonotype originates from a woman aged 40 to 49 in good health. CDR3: CSAPIGDRGSSPLHF. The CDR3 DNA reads TGCAGTGCCCCTATCGGGGACAGGGGGTCGTCACCCCTCCACTTT.